In its sample, the clone carrying this TCR beta chain was seen a few times. Its cognate antigen is unknown. This sample is drawn from a study of T-cell memory formation after mild COVID-19. Study-level information: TCR clusters showed largely donor specificity.

The germline V gene encodes CDR1 SGHRS and CDR2 YFSETQ. The CDR3 spans 14 residues. V was shortened by 0 bases and J by 7 bases, with 10 bases between the two germline ends. TCR alpha and TCR beta cDNA libraries carrying sample barcodes and UMIs came from 5'RACE with constant-segment primers. TCRdb fed the 5' RACE reads into MiXCR, producing one record per CDR3 protein. Of under 300,000 distinct CDR3 sequences in the sample, around 16% were seen once. Study conclusions and caveats: Second-wave clones reaching peak frequency on day 37 lacked confirmed SARS-CoV-2 specificity. Several responding clones turned up in pre-infection memory, indicating that cross-reactive memory may have taken part.

Sequenced input: PBMCs or a T cell subset sorted from them (not recorded which). This TCR came from a man aged 18 to 29 who had mild COVID-19 (a few samples of this study predate the infection). Cell type and time point are not known. The chain is built from TRBV5-1 and TRBJ2-2, with D possibly being TRBD1 (6 bases). The CDR3 loop reads CASSLDRVIGELFF. The DNA for the CDR3 is TGCGCCAGCAGCTTGGACAGGGTGATCGGGGAGCTGTTTTTT.